Listed below are T cell receptor beta chains from one sample, sequenced in a study of cytomegalovirus exposure and HLA in healthy donors. Assay: immunoSEQ multiplex PCR; the TCRdb copy retains only in-frame clones and omits some. The table lists some 120,000 clones, roughly two thirds of them singletons. The sample taken for sequencing was PBMCs. The receptors were gathered from a young man in good health and CMV-seropositive. The CDR3 runs from the conserved cysteine through the conserved F or W. Fields, in order: clone size, D gene, V gene, J gene, CDR3 DNA, CDR3 protein. The D gene is left open where the match is weak. Clone sizes are given selectively: once, few, many, or a class where the clone is expanded.

abundance: NA
d_gene: TRBD2
v_gene: TRBV4-3
j_gene: TRBJ2-1
CDR3nt: TGCGCCAGCAGCCAAGATCATGGCGGGAGGAGGTACAATGAGCAGTTCTTC
CDR3aa: CASSQDHGGRRYNEQFF

abundance: NA
d_gene: NA
v_gene: TRBV28
j_gene: TRBJ2-5
CDR3nt: TGTGCCAGCAGTTTTGGGCGGGACCCCGAGACCCAGTACTTC
CDR3aa: CASSFGRDPETQYF

abundance: NA
d_gene: TRBD1
v_gene: TRBV27
j_gene: TRBJ1-2
CDR3nt: TGTGCCAGCAGACGGGACAGCTCCTTCTATGGCTACACCTTC
CDR3aa: CASRRDSSFYGYTF

abundance: NA
d_gene: TRBD1
v_gene: TRBV6-1
j_gene: TRBJ1-2
CDR3nt: TGTGCCAGCAGTAGGGACAGCCCTAGGGATGGCTACACCTTC
CDR3aa: CASSRDSPRDGYTF

abundance: once
d_gene: TRBD1
v_gene: TRBV12-5
j_gene: TRBJ2-1
CDR3nt: TGTGCTAGTGGTTTGGACAGGGGGAATGAGCAGTTCTTC
CDR3aa: CASGLDRGNEQFF

abundance: NA
d_gene: NA
v_gene: TRBV11-2
j_gene: TRBJ2-7
CDR3nt: TGTGCCAGCAGCTTCTTCCCCAGGGGTAGGCCTCCCTACGAGCAGTACTTC
CDR3aa: CASSFFPRGRPPYEQYF

abundance: NA
d_gene: TRBD1
v_gene: TRBV5-1
j_gene: TRBJ2-1
CDR3nt: TGCGCCAGCAGCTTGGGGGGCGTGGGGGACAGGGGATACAATGAGCAGTTCTTC
CDR3aa: CASSLGGVGDRGYNEQFF

abundance: NA
d_gene: NA
v_gene: TRBV5-5
j_gene: TRBJ1-2
CDR3nt: TGTGCCAGCAGCTTGGGCCGGTATGGCTACACCTTC
CDR3aa: CASSLGRYGYTF

abundance: NA
d_gene: NA
v_gene: TRBV9
j_gene: TRBJ1-5
CDR3nt: TGTGCCAGCAGCGTGGGAGGGGGGAGACAGCCCCAGCATTTT
CDR3aa: CASSVGGGRQPQHF

abundance: NA
d_gene: TRBD1
v_gene: TRBV28
j_gene: TRBJ1-4
CDR3nt: TGTGCCAGCAGCGCCGTCTGGGACAGGGGTTTGGCGACTAATGAAAAACTGTTTTTT
CDR3aa: CASSAVWDRGLATNEKLFF

abundance: NA
d_gene: TRBD1
v_gene: TRBV6-5
j_gene: TRBJ2-7
CDR3nt: TGTGCCAGCAGCTCCGACAGGGGCGGCTACGAGCAGTACTTC
CDR3aa: CASSSDRGGYEQYF

abundance: few
d_gene: NA
v_gene: TRBV2
j_gene: TRBJ1-1
CDR3nt: TGTGCCAGCAGGCAGGTGAACACTGAAGCTTTCTTT
CDR3aa: CASRQVNTEAFF

abundance: NA
d_gene: NA
v_gene: TRBV6-4
j_gene: TRBJ2-1
CDR3nt: TGTGCCAGCAGTGCCTCCTCCAGCGGGCACTACAATGAGCAGTTCTTC
CDR3aa: CASSASSSGHYNEQFF